One and the same sample provided the 25 T cell receptor beta chains below, sequenced in a study of cytomegalovirus exposure and HLA in healthy donors. 13 Jbeta primers and 60 Vbeta primers were used for the PCR. The data were produced by immunoSEQ multiplex PCR, yet TCRdb's version contains in-frame clones alone and is incomplete. Among about 62,000 clones listed, approximately 75% were seen once. The sample consisted of PBMCs. The receptors here all came from a woman aged 25 to 39 in good health and CMV-seronegative.

The rearrangement links TRBV7-9 to TRBJ2-7; TRBD2 is a possible D gene (5 bases). The CDR3 loop spans 12 amino acids. Looked up from germline, CDR1 is SEHNR and CDR2 is FQNEAQ (reference sequence). V lost 3 bases, J lost 6 bases, and 9 bases lay in between. The CDR3 here is CASSFGSGEQYF. The DNA of the CDR3 is TGTGCCAGCAGCTTTGGGAGCGGCGAGCAGTACTTC.

The gene calls are TRBV5-1 and TRBJ1-4, with TRBD1 matching over 11 bases. Germline trimming cut 3 bases from V and 3 bases from J; bases unmatched to any gene: 4. The CDR3 sequence is 16 residues long. Germline values: CDR1 SGHRS, CDR2 YFSETQ. The CDR3 nucleotides read TGCGCCAGCAGCTGGGGACAGGGGGAAGCTAATGAAAAACTGTTTTTT. Protein sequence: CASSWGQGEANEKLFF.

Concerning this clone: The junction and the germline gene differ at one end; a read error may be behind it. Distinct nucleotide sequences in the sample also encode this CDR3. DNA for the CDR3: TGTGCCAGCAGCCCCGACCGGGACAGAGGAGAGCAGTATTTC. This sequence encodes CASSPDRDRGEQYF. The J gene is TRBJ2-7, the V gene TRBV6-5; 7 bases fit TRBD1. CDR3 length equals 14 residues. CDR1 MNHEY and CDR2 SVGAGI come from the germline V gene.

V usage is TRBV18 and J usage is TRBJ1-5; a possible D gene is TRBD1 (5 bases). Germline CDR1 reads KGHSH; CDR2 reads LQKENI. Trimming left V 3 bases short and J 3 bases short, with 9 bases between. CDR3 length equals 14 residues. This CDR3 is CASSPTGNNQPQHF. CDR3 coding DNA: TGTGCCAGCTCACCCACAGGTAACAATCAGCCCCAGCATTTT.

The chain joins TRBV19 to TRBJ1-5, with 9 bases matching TRBD1. The CDR3 is 17 residues long. Trimming took 10 bases from V and 1 from J; bases not matched to a gene: 14. Per germline, CDR1 LNHDA and CDR2 SQIVND (reference sequence). The CDR3 loop is CATTTGGSLTSNQPQHF. The CDR3 bases are TGTGCCACCACGACAGGGGGTAGTCTGACGAGCAATCAGCCCCAGCATTTT.

The chain links TRBV7-8 to TRBJ2-1; the D gene is possibly TRBD1 (6 bases). The germline V gene has CDR1 SGHVS and CDR2 FQNEAQ. V lost 5 bases and J 7 bases, leaving 12 bases between the germline ends. The CDR3 is 13 residues long. In nucleotides, the CDR3 is TGTGCCAGCAGCGCCCAGGGGTATAATGAGCAGTTCTTC. It specifies CASSAQGYNEQFF.

The V gene is TRBV7-9, the J gene TRBJ1-2, with D hard to call. The CDR3 is made up of 13 amino acids. Germline CDR1 and CDR2: SEHNR and FQNEAQ (reference sequence). The V end was cut by 4 bases, the J end by 6 bases, with 12 bases between. CDR3: CASSSEIGNGYTF. The CDR3 DNA reads TGTGCCAGCAGCTCAGAGATCGGGAATGGCTACACCTTC.

This clone was seen a few times. The V gene is TRBV5-1, the J gene TRBJ2-2, with 9 bases identical to TRBD2. With V trimmed by 4 bases and J by 2 bases, 9 bases remained unmatched. The length of the CDR3 is 17 residues. Germline lookup yields CDR1 SGHRS and CDR2 YFSETQ. CDR3 coding DNA: TGCGCCAGCAGCGAATATGGGCTAGCGGGAAACACCGGGGAGCTGTTTTTT. It encodes CASSEYGLAGNTGELFF. The whole variable domain, filled in from reference TRBV5-1 and TRBJ2-2, reads KAGVTQTPRYLIKTRGQQVTLSCSPISGHRSVSWYQQTPGQGLQFLFEYFSETQRNKGNFPGRFSGRQFSNSRSEMNVSTLELGDSALYLCASSEYGLAGNTGELFFGEGSRLTVL.

V and J are TRBV10-1 and TRBJ2-7, with 10 bases identical to TRBD1. Germline CDR1 WNHNN, CDR2 SYGVQD (reference sequence). The CDR3 is 15 amino acids. With V trimmed by 3 bases and J by 3 bases, 5 bases remained unmatched. Here the CDR3 reads CASSDSGTGVYEQYF. DNA of the CDR3: TGCGCCAGCAGTGATTCCGGGACAGGGGTCTACGAGCAGTACTTC.

The chain links TRBV5-1 to TRBJ2-1; maybe TRBD1 (6 bases). The germline V and J ends were trimmed by 0 bases and 14 bases, with 15 bases remaining between them. Germline V gene sequence: CDR1 SGHRS, CDR2 YFSETQ. The CDR3 is 13 amino acids. The CDR3 region has the DNA TGCGCCAGCAGCTTGGTGGGGGCACCGGAGGAGTTCTTC. Protein sequence: CASSLVGAPEEFF.

The chain uses TRBV28 and TRBJ2-2, with TRBD1 matching 7 bases. Germline CDR1 MDHEN, CDR2 SYDVKM. V shed 3 bases and J 4 bases; nucleotides not matched to a gene: 5. CDR3 length: 15 amino acids. The DNA for the CDR3 is TGTGCCAGCAGTTTTGAGGGGGCGGGCACCGGGGAGCTGTTTTTT. It codes for CASSFEGAGTGELFF.

The rearrangement uses TRBV5-1 and TRBJ2-1; the match to TRBD2 covers 7 bases. With V trimmed by 1 base and J by 3 bases, 4 bases remained unmatched. The CDR3 covers 15 residues. CDR1 SGHRS and CDR2 YFSETQ come from the germline V gene. The CDR3 is CASSLSSGLYNEQFF. The CDR3 coding sequence is TGCGCCAGCAGCTTGTCTAGCGGCCTCTACAATGAGCAGTTCTTC.

This sequence joins TRBV5-1 and TRBJ2-3; the match to TRBD1 covers 7 bases. Germline CDR1 SGHRS, CDR2 YFSETQ. The CDR3 contains 15 residues. V gave up 8 bases and J gave up 1 base; unmatched junction bases: 10. CDR3 region: CASRSGTGGTDTQYF. In nucleotides, the CDR3 is TGCGCCAGTCGTTCCGGTACAGGGGGCACAGATACGCAGTATTTT.

This sequence joins TRBV6-5 and TRBJ1-4; tentatively, D is TRBD1 (6 bases). V lost 4 bases to trimming and J lost 4 bases, with 13 bases between them. The CDR3 is 15 residues long. The germline gives CDR1 MNHEY, CDR2 SVGAGI. Here the CDR3 DNA reads TGTGCCAGCAGTTCAGAGGGGGATTATAATGAAAAACTGTTTTTT. Translation gives CASSSEGDYNEKLFF.

The V gene is TRBV6-5, the J gene TRBJ2-1; weak D call: TRBD1 (6 bases). There are 14 residues in the CDR3. Trimming cost V 6 bases and J 5 bases, with 14 bases left between them. CDR1 MNHEY and CDR2 SVGAGI come from the germline V gene. CDR3 DNA sequence: TGTGCCAGCAGCCCGGGACATGGGAACAATGAGCAGTTCTTC. Its translation: CASSPGHGNNEQFF.

V gene TRBV5-1 combines with J gene TRBJ2-1; 10 nucleotides agree with TRBD2. Losses at the gene ends were 4 bases for V and 4 bases for J; bases not matched to a gene: 5. The CDR3 sequence is 15 residues long. CDR1 is SGHRS and CDR2 is YFSETQ in the germline V gene. The chain's CDR3 is CASSEGLARYNEQFF. CDR3 DNA sequence: TGCGCCAGCAGCGAGGGACTAGCGAGATACAATGAGCAGTTCTTC.

DNA of the CDR3: TGTGCCAGTAGTTACAGGGACAATCAGCCCCAGCATTTT. Protein product: CASSYRDNQPQHF. V usage is TRBV19 and J usage is TRBJ1-5; TRBD1 is a possible D gene (6 bases). CDR1 and CDR2 (germline): LNHDA, SQIVND (reference sequence). The V end was cut by 5 bases, the J end by 3 bases, with 8 bases between. The CDR3 runs 13 residues.

This chain uses TRBV5-4 with TRBJ2-5; 11 nucleotides line up with TRBD2. The CDR3 is 15 residues long. J was trimmed by 4 bases and V by 0 bases; bases with no gene match: 2. Germline V gene data show CDR1 as SGHNT and CDR2 as YYREEE (reference sequence). CDR3 loop: CASSLGLAGTETQYF. CDR3 nucleotides: TGTGCCAGCAGCTTGGGACTAGCGGGAACAGAGACCCAGTACTTC. The full variable domain, rest sourced from reference TRBV5-4 and TRBJ2-5, is ETGVTQSPTHLIKTRGQQVTLRCSSQSGHNTVSWYQQALGQGPQFIFQYYREEENGRGNFPPRFSGLQFPNYSSELNVNALELDDSALYLCASSLGLAGTETQYFGPGTRLLVL.

The sample holds a few counts of this clone. The chain joins TRBV11-2 to TRBJ1-1; D not resolved. Germline values: CDR1 SGHAT, CDR2 FQNNGV. The CDR3 contains 13 residues. The V gene lost 2 bases and the J gene lost 0 bases, with 4 bases spanning the gap. The CDR3 protein is CASSLYMNTEAFF. The CDR3 region has the DNA TGTGCCAGCAGCTTATACATGAACACTGAAGCTTTCTTT.

This chain joins TRBV7-6 and TRBJ2-3, with TRBD2 identical over 7 bases. The V gene end was trimmed by 0 bases and the J gene end by 4 bases; junction bases not matched to a gene: 10. Germline CDR1 reads SGHVS; CDR2 reads FNYEAQ. The CDR3 covers 17 residues. CDR3 sequence reads: CASSLAGGYRGADTQYF. In nucleotides, the CDR3 is TGTGCCAGCAGCTTAGCGGGAGGGTATCGGGGGGCAGATACGCAGTATTTT.

This sequence joins TRBV7-9 and TRBJ1-5; possibly TRBD1 for D (5 bases). The CDR3 sequence is 14 residues long. The V gene lost 3 bases and the J gene lost 1 base, with 7 bases spanning the gap. Per the germline V gene, CDR1 is SEHNR and CDR2 is FQNEAQ (reference sequence). The CDR3 here is CASSLTASNQPQHF. CDR3 sequence (DNA): TGTGCCAGCAGCTTGACAGCAAGCAATCAGCCCCAGCATTTT.

The chain couples TRBV18 to TRBJ2-5, with 9 bases identical to TRBD2. The V gene's germline CDR1 is KGHSH and CDR2 LQKENI. The CDR3 contains 17 residues. V shed 3 bases and J 0 bases; nucleotides not matched to a gene: 8. CDR3 DNA sequence: TGTGCCAGCTCACCTGGGTGGACTAGCGCCAACCAAGAGACCCAGTACTTC. This codes for CASSPGWTSANQETQYF.

The rearrangement links TRBV5-4 to TRBJ1-2; TRBD1 is a possible D gene (6 bases). The CDR3 has 12 residues. Trimming removed 4 bases from V and 11 bases from J, with 15 bases in between. Looked up from germline, CDR1 is SGHNT and CDR2 is YYREEE (reference sequence). The CDR3: CASSPGTRPYTF. CDR3 in DNA: TGTGCCAGCAGCCCTGGGACAAGGCCTTACACCTTC.

This rearrangement joins TRBV7-9 to TRBJ2-3, with 8 positions matching TRBD1. J was trimmed by 7 bases and V by 6 bases; bases with no gene match: 18. The CDR3 has 17 residues. CDR1 and CDR2 from the germline V gene are SEHNR and FQNEAQ (reference sequence). CDR3 sequence: CASREAGGTGRGNTQYF. The CDR3 coding sequence is TGTGCCAGCAGGGAAGCCGGAGGGACAGGCCGGGGAAATACGCAGTATTTT.

This chain uses TRBV4-1 with TRBJ2-1; TRBD1 matches at 10 bases. Germline V gives CDR1 MGHRA, CDR2 YSYEKL. CDR3 size: 17 residues. Unmatched junction bases numbered 12, after V lost 4 bases and J lost 6 bases. CDR3 loop: CASSPRLAGQGLNEQFF. As DNA, the CDR3 is TGCGCCAGCAGCCCCCGGCTGGCGGGACAGGGGCTCAATGAGCAGTTCTTC.